This TCR beta chain is from a study of control samples from healthy donors and cancer patients. The germline CDR1 and CDR2 sequences are KGHDR and SFDVKD. CDR3 length: 20 amino acids. J gave up 0 bases and V 3 bases, and 11 bases lay outside the gene matches. TCRdb keeps only in-frame clones here, not all; method: immunoSEQ multiplex PCR. The table records 190,000 or so clones, roughly 91% of them present only once. This clone is a singleton in its sample. The clonotype comes from a man between 18 and 35 years old in good health. The genes are TRBV24-1 and TRBJ2-6, with 9 bases that match TRBD1. Sequencing was performed on blood. CDR3 amino acids: CATSDDTPGQGSSGANVLTF. CDR3 nucleotides: TGTGCCACCAGTGATGATACGCCGGGACAGGGATCCTCTGGGGCCAACGTCCTGACTTTC.